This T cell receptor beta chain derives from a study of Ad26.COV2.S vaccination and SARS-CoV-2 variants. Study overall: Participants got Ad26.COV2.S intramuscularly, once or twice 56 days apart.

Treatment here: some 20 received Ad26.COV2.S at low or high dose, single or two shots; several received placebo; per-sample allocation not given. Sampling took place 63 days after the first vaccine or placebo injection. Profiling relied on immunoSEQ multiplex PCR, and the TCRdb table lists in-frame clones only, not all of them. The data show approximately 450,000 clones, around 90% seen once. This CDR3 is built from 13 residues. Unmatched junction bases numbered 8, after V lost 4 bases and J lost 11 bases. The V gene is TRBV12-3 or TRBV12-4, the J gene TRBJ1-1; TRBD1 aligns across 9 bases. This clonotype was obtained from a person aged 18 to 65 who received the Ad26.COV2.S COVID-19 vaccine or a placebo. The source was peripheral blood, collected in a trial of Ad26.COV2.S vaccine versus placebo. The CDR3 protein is CASSSMGQGLAFF. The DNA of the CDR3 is TGTGCCAGCAGTTCTATGGGACAGGGTTTGGCTTTCTTT.